This T cell receptor (beta chain) comes out of a study of beta chain features in type 1 diabetes (dated by TCRdb to between 2018 and 2020). For the study in its entirety: Mean age, gender distribution, total cell number and subset yield did not differ between patients and healthy donors. A total of 90 million to 120 million sorted cells were examined across all samples, and a strong correlation was observed between cell number per subset and RNA yield. The study compared the TCRB repertoires of sorted circulating CD4+ T cell subsets in recently diagnosed type 1 diabetes patients with those in matched healthy donors. Naive and central memory subsets were obtained from all 30 or so donors, but regulatory and stem cell-like memory subsets were isolated from only 8 patients and roughly 8 healthy donors.

A few counts support this clone. Which antigen it targets is not known. Base qualities are missing; no much larger clone stands one base away. Each donor gave one peripheral blood draw, averaging roughly 0.11 L, which was collected into heparinised tubes. Using a panel that included CD45RO, CCR7, CD25, CD127, CD95 and CD27, naive, central memory, regulatory and stem cell-like memory CD4+ T cells were sorted on a BD FACSAria II. All sorted populations exceeded 98% purity. Right away, PBMCs were isolated by Lymphoprep density gradient centrifugation and were stained directly, with no culture step. So that batch effects would be minimized, each experiment stained and sorted samples in pairs, pairing one healthy donor with one patient. The entire amount of isolated RNA was reverse transcribed using the High Capacity cDNA Reverse Transcription Kit, so the sequenced TCRB transcripts were expressed ones. Naive, central memory and regulatory T cell samples underwent deep immunoSEQ sequencing, averaging around 3.7 million total reads per sample. Sorted cells were lysed in RLT buffer and RNA was extracted with DNase-treated RNeasy Micro or Mini kits, depending on cell number. To prevent cross-contamination, each cell subset was processed individually, whereas patient and healthy donor samples were processed jointly. The immunoSEQ multiplex PCR was used to amplify TCRB sequences from cDNA, yielding 87-bp fragments that span the CDR3 region. Sequencing of the amplicons was done on the Illumina HiSeq platform. The study's processing was this. Synthetic template baselines were used to correct PCR bias computationally, reads within Hamming distance 2 were collapsed together, and singletons that could not be merged were discarded. Reads were aligned against IMGT to assign V, D and J genes, CDR3 length and insertions or deletions at six rearrangement sites. Within each subset, clonotype counts were normalized to the number of sorted cells before true diversity and Gini coefficients were calculated with the tcR R package. Repertoire sharing was quantified using the overlap coefficient calculated on TCRB nucleotide sequences. Out-of-frame TCRB sequences from naive cells were analyzed as a proxy for the pre-selection repertoire. In TCRdb, the immuneACCESS table is reduced to in-frame sequences with V and J assigned. These tables do not hold every clone; where another copy was compared, an unresolved V gene accounts for under half, and the others remain unexplained. V and J calls and clone size come straight from that table; D and trimming were deduced from the DNA. This sample has around 600,000 clones in its table, and 9.5% to 15% of those were observed once. The ten most abundant clones make up about 0.11% of the sample.

According to the germline V gene, CDR1 reads SGHRS and CDR2 reads YFSETQ. Trimming takes 4 bases off V and 3 bases off J; junction bases not matched to a gene: 1. Including the terminal cysteine and phenylalanine, the CDR3 comprises 14 residues. The sequence is cut down to CDR3 DNA, 42 bases in frame from base 1. What the study reported, not specific to this receptor: Naive, central memory and regulatory TCRB repertoires appeared to be more alike among patients than among healthy donors. PCR might favor shorter templates, but patient and control samples were amplified and corrected together, so any skew would affect both groups equally. Patients with type 1 diabetes made fewer insertions and deleted more nucleotides at VDJ recombination sites, implying thymic rearrangement abnormalities. Only small numbers of individuals were included in the HLA sub-analyses, which left unresolved whether HLA type had any influence on TCRB rearrangement. Sequencing cDNA rather than genomic DNA could over-represent highly expressing activated cells, although activation and CD3 levels did not differ between groups. A moderate but significant shortening of TCRB CDR3 length was observed in type 1 diabetes patients in all four CD4+ subsets.

Here the chain combines TRBV5-1 and TRBJ1-6, with 7 bases aligning to TRBD1. The sequenced material came from naive CD4+ T cells from blood. The meaning of the sample's cell subset or site label: true naive CD4+ T cells. This receptor was taken from a man aged 30-40 years with type 1 diabetes. CDR3 loop: CASSRDSYNSPLHF. DNA sequence: TGCGCCAGCAGCAGGGACAGCTATAATTCACCCCTCCACTTT.